A selection of T cell receptor beta chains follows, all from one sample in a study of shared clonotypes between healthy human individuals. The data were produced by immunoSEQ multiplex PCR, yet TCRdb's version contains in-frame clones alone and is incomplete. The sample comprises some 2,100,000 clones, under 95% of which are singletons, and 1.5% to 2% rests with the top ten. The source material was naive CD8+ T cells from PBMCs. These TCRs come from a man in his late teens or twenties in good health. Some clones in this sample may be carry-over from other donors' samples. Both conserved end residues are part of each CDR3. The D gene is left open where the match is weak. Not every row has a clone size; where given, it reads once, few, many or a size class.

>NA|TRBV7-9|NA|TRBJ2-7
CASSLSETYEQYF
TGTGCCAGCAGCTTAAGTGAGACCTACGAGCAGTACTTC
>TRBD1|TRBV27|NA|TRBJ2-7
CASRGLRDRGYEQYF
TGTGCCAGCAGGGGGCTAAGGGACAGGGGCTACGAGCAGTACTTC
>TRBD2|TRBV14|NA|TRBJ2-2
CASSDLAGGPFGGELFF
TGTGCCAGCAGCGATCTAGCGGGAGGCCCCTTCGGCGGGGAGCTGTTTTTT
>NA|TRBV9|NA|TRBJ2-7
CASSVGAGSSYEQYF
TGTGCCAGCAGCGTAGGGGCAGGGAGCTCCTACGAGCAGTACTTC
>NA|TRBV9|NA|TRBJ2-7
CASSVGGTTYEQYF
TGTGCCAGCAGCGTAGGGGGAACCACCTACGAGCAGTACTTC
>TRBD1|TRBV9|NA|TRBJ2-1
CASSVGTGKEYNEQFF
TGTGCCAGCAGCGTAGGGACAGGGAAAGAGTACAATGAGCAGTTCTTC
>TRBD2|TRBV7-9|once|TRBJ2-7
CASSLPDSGTSYEQYF
TGTGCCAGCAGCCTCCCCGATAGCGGGACTTCCTACGAGCAGTACTTC
>TRBD2|TRBV13|NA|TRBJ2-7
CASSSRLAGVYEQYF
TGTGCCAGCAGCTCTCGACTAGCGGGAGTGTACGAGCAGTACTTC
>TRBD1|TRBV6-1|few|TRBJ1-5
CASSGVDRVDSNQPQHF
TGTGCCAGCAGTGGCGTTGACAGGGTTGATAGCAATCAGCCCCAGCATTTT
>TRBD1|TRBV4-1|NA|TRBJ1-1
CASSQTGARAFF
TGCGCCAGCAGCCAAACAGGGGCTCGAGCTTTCTTT
>NA|TRBV6-6|once|TRBJ2-7
CASSYGDDSYEQYF
TGTGCCAGCAGTTACGGGGACGACTCCTACGAGCAGTACTTC
>NA|TRBV15|NA|TRBJ1-4
CATSWWGSDEKLFF
TGTGCCACCAGCTGGTGGGGATCTGATGAAAAACTGTTTTTT
>NA|TRBV27|NA|TRBJ2-1
CASSSLPRAYNEQFF
TGTGCCAGCAGTTCTCTTCCAAGGGCCTACAATGAGCAGTTCTTC
>NA|TRBV19|NA|TRBJ1-2
CASLDGGNYGYTF
TGTGCCAGTTTGGACGGCGGCAACTATGGCTACACCTTC
>TRBD1|TRBV5-6|NA|TRBJ1-2
CASSPGQGWWVDGYTF
TGTGCCAGCAGCCCCGGACAGGGGTGGTGGGTGGATGGCTACACCTTC
>NA|TRBV9|NA|TRBJ1-1
CASSGREGEAFF
TGTGCCAGCAGCGGCCGGGAAGGCGAAGCTTTCTTT
>NA|TRBV7-9|NA|TRBJ2-1
CASSLAPGNDEQFF
TGTGCCAGCAGCTTAGCGCCGGGCAACGATGAGCAGTTCTTC
>TRBD2|TRBV25-1|once|TRBJ2-1
CASRAGLAGANEQFF
TGTGCCAGCAGGGCGGGACTAGCGGGAGCCAATGAGCAGTTCTTC
>NA|TRBV11-2|NA|TRBJ2-3
CASSLDRDSTDTQYF
TGTGCCAGCAGCTTAGATCGGGACAGCACAGATACGCAGTATTTT
>NA|TRBV7-9|NA|TRBJ2-5
CASSLEGGSLEETQYF
TGTGCCAGCAGCTTAGAAGGTGGGAGCCTAGAAGAGACCCAGTACTTC
>TRBD1|TRBV11-2|NA|TRBJ2-7
CASPPGQGLSYEQYF
TGTGCCAGTCCGCCGGGACAGGGACTATCCTACGAGCAGTACTTC
>NA|TRBV10-3|once|TRBJ1-1
CAISELPLNTEAFF
TGTGCCATCAGTGAGTTACCCCTGAACACTGAAGCTTTCTTT
>TRBD1|TRBV10-3|NA|TRBJ1-2
CAISESRDREYGYTF
TGTGCCATCAGTGAGTCGAGGGACAGGGAGTATGGCTACACCTTC
>TRBD2|TRBV6-6|NA|TRBJ2-2
CASSYYLAGNTGELFF
TGTGCCAGCAGTTACTACCTAGCGGGGAACACCGGGGAGCTGTTTTTT
>NA|TRBV19|once|TRBJ1-5
CASSIRLGNNQPQHF
TGTGCCAGTAGTATAAGGCTGGGTAACAATCAGCCCCAGCATTTT
>NA|TRBV4-1|NA|TRBJ2-7
CASSQTGYEQYF
TGCGCCAGCAGCCAAACAGGGTATGAGCAGTACTTC
>TRBD1|TRBV27|NA|TRBJ2-6
CASSLWGTDISSGANVLTF
TGTGCCAGCAGTTTATGGGGGACAGATATTAGCTCTGGGGCCAACGTCCTGACTTTC
>TRBD1|TRBV19|NA|TRBJ2-7
CASSSPDRGYEQYF
TGTGCCAGTAGTTCGCCGGACAGGGGATACGAGCAGTACTTC
>TRBD2|TRBV10-1|NA|TRBJ2-3
CASSGTSGTLDTQYF
TGCGCCAGCAGTGGGACTAGCGGGACTCTAGATACGCAGTATTTT
>NA|TRBV28|NA|TRBJ1-5
CASSLESSQPQHF
TGTGCCAGCAGTTTAGAAAGTTCTCAGCCCCAGCATTTT
>NA|TRBV15|NA|TRBJ2-1
CATSREAIRNEQFF
TGTGCCACCAGCAGAGAGGCTATCCGCAATGAGCAGTTCTTC
>TRBD1|TRBV27|NA|TRBJ2-7
CASRATGATYEQYF
TGTGCCAGCAGGGCCACAGGGGCCACCTACGAGCAGTACTTC
>NA|TRBV14|NA|TRBJ2-5
CASSQANYFQETQYF
TGTGCCAGCAGCCAAGCGAACTATTTCCAAGAGACCCAGTACTTC
>NA|TRBV9|few|TRBJ1-1
CASSVDWGKNTEAFF
TGTGCCAGCAGCGTAGATTGGGGAAAGAACACTGAAGCTTTCTTT
>NA|TRBV9|NA|TRBJ2-1
CASSVSGVYNEQFF
TGTGCCAGCAGCGTAAGCGGAGTGTACAATGAGCAGTTCTTC
>TRBD1|TRBV7-8|NA|TRBJ2-7
CASSPIGGGVGYEQYF
TGTGCCAGCAGCCCAATAGGGGGCGGAGTGGGGTACGAGCAGTACTTC
>TRBD2|TRBV7-6|NA|TRBJ2-1
CASSSGLAGQFF
TGTGCCAGCAGCTCGGGACTAGCGGGACAGTTCTTC
>NA|TRBV19|NA|TRBJ1-5
CASSTTYYNQPQHF
TGTGCCAGTAGTACTACATACTACAATCAGCCCCAGCATTTT
>NA|TRBV9|NA|TRBJ1-3
CASTGGGSGNTIYF
TGTGCCAGCACGGGCGGTGGGTCTGGAAACACCATATATTTT
>TRBD1|TRBV29-1|once|TRBJ2-5
CSARPPGGVETQYF
TGCAGCGCCCGCCCCCCAGGGGGCGTGGAGACCCAGTACTTC
>NA|TRBV16|NA|TRBJ1-5
CASSTRDSNQPQHF
TGTGCCAGCAGCACCCGGGACAGCAATCAGCCCCAGCATTTT
>NA|TRBV7-9|NA|TRBJ1-2
CASSATGGGYTF
TGTGCCAGCAGCGCGACAGGCGGTGGCTACACCTTC
>TRBD2|TRBV5-1|NA|TRBJ2-7
CASSSASGSSYEQYF
TGCGCCAGCAGCTCTGCTAGCGGGAGCTCCTACGAGCAGTACTTC
>NA|TRBV7-6|NA|TRBJ1-1
CASSLGKKGTEAFF
TGTGCCAGCAGCTTGGGGAAAAAGGGCACTGAAGCTTTCTTT
>NA|TRBV7-9|NA|TRBJ2-7
CASSLDSKKYEQYF
TGTGCCAGCAGCTTAGACAGCAAGAAGTACGAGCAGTACTTC
>NA|TRBV6-1|NA|TRBJ1-1
CASCRDNFMNTEAFF
TGTGCCAGCTGCCGGGACAACTTTATGAACACTGAAGCTTTCTTT
>TRBD1|TRBV2|once|TRBJ2-1
CATGQGGHEQFF
TGTGCCACCGGACAGGGTGGCCATGAGCAGTTCTTC
>TRBD2|TRBV9|NA|TRBJ2-5
CASSERGPGLAGQETQYF
TGTGCCAGCAGCGAGCGCGGCCCGGGACTAGCGGGCCAAGAGACCCAGTACTTC